This T cell receptor (beta chain) was obtained from a study of technical replicates of blood from a few donors (dated by TCRdb to the late 2010s). In the case of this clone: What this receptor recognizes is not known. Base-call qualities are not available, and no considerably larger clone is one nucleotide away.

The method was the immunoSEQ multiplex PCR assay. What TCRdb holds here is the immuneACCESS table cut down to in-frame rearrangements. Part of the clones is not present; checked against another copy, under half of the missing clones reflect an unresolved V gene, and the others are unexplained. Recorded for this sample are some 69,000 clones; 80% to 90% of them occurred a single time. 4% to 5% of the sample is in the top ten clones. The source of this sequence is a human donor in good health. Some clones in this sample may be carry-over from other donors' samples. Sequencing was done on a sample of PBMCs.

The nucleotides read TGTGCCAGCAGCTTAATAGCGGGGGGCCACAATGAGCAGTTCTTC. Its coded protein is CASSLIAGGHNEQFF. This receptor chain uses TRBV7-9 and TRBJ2-1; TRBD2 fits 10 bases in the junction. The CDR3 measures 15 amino acids from cysteine to phenylalanine. CDR3 DNA only is kept here, 45 bases in frame from base 1. Here V drops 2 bases and J drops 5 bases, and the junction holds 3 bases not matched to any gene. From a lookup of the germline V gene (reference sequence), CDR1 and CDR2 are SEHNR and FQNEAQ.